Here is one TCR beta chain with its context. These data originate in a study of blood T cell repertoires in COVID-19. Study background: Italy, Spain and the United States were the sources of the convalescent and acute COVID-19 samples. Sources were T cells, B-cell-depleted T cells, or PBMCs; the material itself was cDNA or gDNA.

Libraries were prepared by immunoSEQ multiplex PCR; TCRdb keeps only in-frame clonotypes and omits some of them. The table records 200,000 to 300,000 clones, 85% to 90% of them present only once. Germline CDR1 and CDR2: SGHKS and YYEKEE (reference sequence). Unmatched junction bases numbered 5, after V lost 0 bases and J lost 4 bases. This CDR3 is built from 15 residues. This sequence originates from a man aged 40-49 years who had recovered from COVID-19. This chain links TRBV5-5 with TRBJ1-2; 8 nucleotides align to TRBD1. The sequencing input was PBMCs or T cells enriched from blood (not recorded which). The CDR3 protein is CASSLDGRGLYGYTF. CDR3 coding DNA: TGTGCCAGCAGCTTGGATGGCAGGGGGCTCTATGGCTACACCTTC.